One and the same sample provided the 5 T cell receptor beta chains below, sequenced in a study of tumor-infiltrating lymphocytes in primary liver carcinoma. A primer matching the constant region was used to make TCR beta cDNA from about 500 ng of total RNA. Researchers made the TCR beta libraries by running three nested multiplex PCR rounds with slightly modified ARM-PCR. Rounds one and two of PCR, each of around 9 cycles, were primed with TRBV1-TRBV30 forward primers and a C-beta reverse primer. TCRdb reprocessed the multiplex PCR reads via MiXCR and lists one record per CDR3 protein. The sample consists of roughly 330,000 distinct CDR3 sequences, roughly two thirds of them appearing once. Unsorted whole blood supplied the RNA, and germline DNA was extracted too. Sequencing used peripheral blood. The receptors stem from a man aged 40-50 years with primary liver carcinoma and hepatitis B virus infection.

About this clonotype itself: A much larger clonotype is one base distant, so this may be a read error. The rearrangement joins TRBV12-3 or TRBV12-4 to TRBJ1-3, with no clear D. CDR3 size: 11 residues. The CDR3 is CAGSLRNTIYF. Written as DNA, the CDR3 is TGTGCCGGCAGTTTACGAAACACCATATATTTT.

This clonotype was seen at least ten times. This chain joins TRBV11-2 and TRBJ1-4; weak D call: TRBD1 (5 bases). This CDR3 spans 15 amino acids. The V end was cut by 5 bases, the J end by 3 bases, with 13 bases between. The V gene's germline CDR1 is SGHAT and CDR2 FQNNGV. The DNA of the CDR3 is TGTGCCAGCAGCCGACCAGGGCTCCCTAATGAAAAACTGTTTTTT. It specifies CASSRPGLPNEKLFF.

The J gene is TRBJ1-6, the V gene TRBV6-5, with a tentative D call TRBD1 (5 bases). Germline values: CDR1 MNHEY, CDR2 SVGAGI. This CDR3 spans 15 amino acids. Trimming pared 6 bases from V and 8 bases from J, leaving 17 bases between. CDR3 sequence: CASRAPDSMHSPLHF. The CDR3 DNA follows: TGTGCCAGCAGAGCCCCTGACAGTATGCATTCACCCCTCCACTTT.

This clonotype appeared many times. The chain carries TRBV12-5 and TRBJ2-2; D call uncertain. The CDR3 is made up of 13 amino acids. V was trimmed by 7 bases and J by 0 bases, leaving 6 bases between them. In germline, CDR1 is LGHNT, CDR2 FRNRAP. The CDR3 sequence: CASAPSNTGELFF. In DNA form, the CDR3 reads TGTGCTAGTGCCCCATCGAACACCGGGGAGCTGTTTTTT. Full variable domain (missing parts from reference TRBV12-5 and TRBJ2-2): DARVTQTPRHKVTEMGQEVTMRCQPILGHNTVFWYRQTMMQGLELLAYFRNRAPLDDSGMPKDRFSAEMPDATLATLKIQPSEPRDSAVYFCASAPSNTGELFFGEGSRLTVL.

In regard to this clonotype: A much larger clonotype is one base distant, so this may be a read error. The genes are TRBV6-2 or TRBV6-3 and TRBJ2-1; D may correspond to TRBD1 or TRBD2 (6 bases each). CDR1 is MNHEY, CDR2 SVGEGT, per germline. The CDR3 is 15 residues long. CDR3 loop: CTSTKGGPLYNEQFF. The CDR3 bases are TGTACCAGCACCAAGGGGGGACCCCTCTACAATGAGCAGTTCTTC.